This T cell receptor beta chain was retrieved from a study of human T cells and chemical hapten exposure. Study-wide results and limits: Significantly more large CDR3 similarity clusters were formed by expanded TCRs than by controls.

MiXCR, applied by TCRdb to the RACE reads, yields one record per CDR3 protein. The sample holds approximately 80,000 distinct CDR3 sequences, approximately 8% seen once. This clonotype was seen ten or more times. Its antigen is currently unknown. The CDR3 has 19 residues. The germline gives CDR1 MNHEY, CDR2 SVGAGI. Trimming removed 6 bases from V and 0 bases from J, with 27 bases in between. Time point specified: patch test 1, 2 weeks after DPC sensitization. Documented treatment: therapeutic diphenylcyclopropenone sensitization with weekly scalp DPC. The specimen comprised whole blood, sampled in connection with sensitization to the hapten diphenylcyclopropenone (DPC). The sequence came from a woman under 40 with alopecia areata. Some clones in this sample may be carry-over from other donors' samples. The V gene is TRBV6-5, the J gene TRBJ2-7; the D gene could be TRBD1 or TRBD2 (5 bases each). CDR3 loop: CASRYQRVSRTSSSYEQYF. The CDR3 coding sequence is TGTGCCAGCAGGTACCAGAGGGTAAGCCGGACATCAAGCTCCTACGAGCAGTACTTC.